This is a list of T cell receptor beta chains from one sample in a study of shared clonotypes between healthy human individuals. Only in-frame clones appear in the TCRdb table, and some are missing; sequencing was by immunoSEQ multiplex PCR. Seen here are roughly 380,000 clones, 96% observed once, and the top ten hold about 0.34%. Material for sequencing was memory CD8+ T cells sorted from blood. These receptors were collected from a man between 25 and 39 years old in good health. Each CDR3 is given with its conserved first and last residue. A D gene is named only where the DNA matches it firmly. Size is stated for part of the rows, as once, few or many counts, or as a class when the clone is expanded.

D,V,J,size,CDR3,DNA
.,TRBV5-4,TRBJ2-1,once,CASSFKVADNEQFF,TGTGCCAGCAGCTTTAAGGTAGCCGACAATGAGCAGTTCTTC
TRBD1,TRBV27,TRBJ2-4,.,CASSFFTGALAKNIQYF,TGTGCCAGCAGTTTCTTTACAGGGGCACTAGCCAAAAACATTCAGTACTTC
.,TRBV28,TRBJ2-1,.,CASSLIDNRQFF,TGTGCCAGCAGTTTAATCGATAATCGGCAGTTCTTC
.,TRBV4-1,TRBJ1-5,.,CASSQWGSRNQPQHF,TGCGCCAGCAGCCAATGGGGCAGTCGTAATCAGCCCCAGCATTTT
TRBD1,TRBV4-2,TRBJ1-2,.,CASSIWTGGEYGYTF,TGTGCCAGCAGCATTTGGACAGGGGGCGAATATGGCTACACCTTC
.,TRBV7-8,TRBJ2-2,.,CASSFRLNTGELFF,TGTGCCAGCAGCTTCCGACTGAACACCGGGGAGCTGTTTTTT
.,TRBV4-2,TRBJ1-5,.,CASSQDRAGEFDQPQHF,TGTGCCAGCAGCCAAGATCGGGCAGGGGAGTTTGATCAGCCCCAGCATTTT
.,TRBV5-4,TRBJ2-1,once,CASSLEPAALGNEQFF,TGTGCCAGCAGCTTGGAGCCAGCGGCCTTAGGGAATGAGCAGTTCTTC
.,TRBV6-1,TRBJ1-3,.,CASGRNSGNTIYF,TGTGCCAGCGGGAGGAACTCTGGAAACACCATATATTTT
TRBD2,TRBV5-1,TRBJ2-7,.,CASSLTSGSYEQYF,TGCGCCAGCAGCTTGACTAGCGGGTCCTACGAGCAGTACTTC
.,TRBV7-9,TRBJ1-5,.,CASSLQGSNQPQHF,TGTGCCAGCAGCTTACAGGGGAGCAATCAGCCCCAGCATTTT
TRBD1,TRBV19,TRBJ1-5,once,CASSRGDRGSNQPQHF,TGTGCCAGTAGTAGGGGGGACAGGGGTAGCAATCAGCCCCAGCATTTT
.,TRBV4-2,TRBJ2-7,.,CASSPAVRGTSYEQYF,TGTGCCAGCAGCCCAGCGGTTCGAGGGACCTCCTACGAGCAGTACTTC
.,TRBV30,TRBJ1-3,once,CAWTAGYAFSGNTIYF,TGTGCCTGGACCGCGGGGTACGCCTTCTCTGGAAACACCATATATTTT
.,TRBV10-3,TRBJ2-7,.,CAISGSGGGGEQYF,TGTGCCATCAGTGGATCAGGTGGTGGCGGCGAGCAGTACTTC
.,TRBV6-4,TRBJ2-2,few,CASSDRANTGELFF,TGTGCCAGCAGTGACAGGGCGAACACCGGGGAGCTGTTTTTT
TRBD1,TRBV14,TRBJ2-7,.,CASSPHRGLGSYEQYF,TGTGCCAGCAGCCCACACAGGGGGCTGGGCTCCTACGAGCAGTACTTC
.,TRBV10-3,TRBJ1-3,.,CAITGGSSRGGNTIYF,TGTGCCATCACCGGTGGGTCCTCCCGAGGTGGAAACACCATATATTTT
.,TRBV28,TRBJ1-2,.,CASSLGVQGYGYTF,TGTGCCAGCAGTTTAGGGGTGCAGGGGTATGGCTACACCTTC
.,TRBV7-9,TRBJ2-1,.,CASSLAQRRTAYNEQFF,TGTGCCAGCAGCTTAGCGCAAAGGCGGACTGCCTACAATGAGCAGTTCTTC
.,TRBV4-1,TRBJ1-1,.,CASSQDTTLNTEAFF,TGCGCCAGCAGCCAAGATACGACCCTGAACACTGAAGCTTTCTTT
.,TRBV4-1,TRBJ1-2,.,CASSPGGGRYGYTF,TGCGCCAGCAGCCCCGGGGGGGGGAGGTATGGCTACACCTTC
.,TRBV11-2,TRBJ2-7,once,CATKKRVGTYEQYF,TGTGCCACCAAGAAGCGGGTTGGAACCTACGAGCAGTACTTC
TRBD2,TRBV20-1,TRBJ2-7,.,CSAKGGGEQYF,TGCAGTGCTAAAGGCGGGGGCGAGCAGTACTTC
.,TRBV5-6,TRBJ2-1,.,CASSGGSYNEQFF,TGTGCCAGCAGCGGGGGCTCCTACAATGAGCAGTTCTTC
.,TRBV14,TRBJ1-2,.,CASSQVGGYTF,TGTGCCAGCAGCCAAGTCGGTGGCTACACCTTC
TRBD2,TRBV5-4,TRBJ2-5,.,CASSLTSGETQYF,TGTGCCAGCAGCTTGACTAGCGGGGAGACCCAGTACTTC
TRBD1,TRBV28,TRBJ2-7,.,CASSLSDRGGYEQYF,TGTGCCAGCAGTTTATCGGACAGGGGGGGCTACGAGCAGTACTTC
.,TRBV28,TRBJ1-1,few,CASSLIGVAAEAFF,TGTGCCAGCAGTTTGATAGGGGTAGCCGCTGAAGCTTTCTTT
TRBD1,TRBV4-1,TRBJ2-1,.,CASSRAGQGGRIPPHEQFF,TGCGCCAGCAGCCGGGCCGGACAGGGGGGCCGAATTCCTCCTCATGAGCAGTTCTTC
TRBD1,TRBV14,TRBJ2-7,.,CASSQVGTAYEQYF,TGTGCCAGCAGCCAAGTCGGGACAGCTTACGAGCAGTACTTC
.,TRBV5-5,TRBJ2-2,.,CASSQTGTTNTGELFF,TGTGCCAGCAGCCAAACCGGGACAACGAACACCGGGGAGCTGTTTTTT
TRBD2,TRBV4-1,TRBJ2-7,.,CASSPRTSGRIEDHEQYF,TGCGCCAGCAGTCCGAGGACTAGCGGGAGAATAGAGGACCACGAGCAGTACTTC
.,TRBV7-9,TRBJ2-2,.,CASSYAEGTGELFF,TGTGCCAGCAGCTACGCCGAGGGAACCGGGGAGCTGTTTTTT
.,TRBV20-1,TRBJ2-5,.,CSAGAQETQYF,TGCAGTGCTGGGGCCCAAGAGACCCAGTACTTC
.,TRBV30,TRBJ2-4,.,CAWSVGTYTSKNIQYF,TGTGCCTGGAGTGTAGGCACGTATACATCCAAAAACATTCAGTACTTC
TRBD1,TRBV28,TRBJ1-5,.,CASSLWGLGGQGERGYQPQHF,TGTGCCAGCAGTTTATGGGGTTTAGGAGGACAGGGTGAAAGGGGGTATCAGCCCCAGCATTTT
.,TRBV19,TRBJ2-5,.,CASSIWFPVRTGRKETQYF,TGTGCCAGTAGTATTTGGTTCCCAGTACGGACGGGTAGAAAAGAGACCCAGTACTTC
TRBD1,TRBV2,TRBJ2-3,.,CASSEWGTGATDTQYF,TGTGCCAGCAGTGAATGGGGAACAGGGGCGACAGATACGCAGTATTTT
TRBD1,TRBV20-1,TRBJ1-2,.,CSAQGAPGYTF,TGCAGTGCTCAGGGGGCGCCTGGCTACACCTTC
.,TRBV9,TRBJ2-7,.,CASSRGSLSYEQYF,TGTGCCAGCAGCAGGGGGAGCCTTTCCTACGAGCAGTACTTC
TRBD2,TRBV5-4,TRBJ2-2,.,CASSLPGTSGGTGELFF,TGTGCCAGCAGCCTACCCGGGACTAGCGGGGGGACCGGGGAGCTGTTTTTT
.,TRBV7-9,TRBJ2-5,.,CASSPPGVETQYF,TGTGCCAGCAGCCCACCTGGGGTAGAGACCCAGTACTTC
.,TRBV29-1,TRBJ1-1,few,CSVPSSGGRTEAFF,TGCAGCGTTCCAAGCAGTGGGGGAAGAACTGAAGCTTTCTTT
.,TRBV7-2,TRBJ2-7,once,CASSFRHSLYEQYF,TGTGCCAGCAGCTTTCGCCACTCCCTCTACGAGCAGTACTTC
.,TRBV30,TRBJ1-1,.,CAWTGLSEAFF,TGTGCCTGGACAGGTCTAAGTGAAGCTTTCTTT
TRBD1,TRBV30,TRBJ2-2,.,CAWSVRQGALGELFF,TGTGCCTGGAGTGTACGACAGGGAGCGCTCGGGGAGCTGTTTTTT
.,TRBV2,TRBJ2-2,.,CASRTSSTTGELFF,TGTGCCAGCAGGACTTCCTCGACCACCGGGGAGCTGTTTTTT
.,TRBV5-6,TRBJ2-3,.,CASSLGAGRYTDTQYF,TGTGCCAGCAGCTTGGGTGCGGGACGTTACACAGATACGCAGTATTTT
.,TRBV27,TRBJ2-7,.,CASSLTGRFSYEQYF,TGTGCCAGCAGTTTAACCGGACGGTTCTCCTACGAGCAGTACTTC
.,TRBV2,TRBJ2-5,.,CASRRVGGQETQYF,TGTGCCAGCAGGAGGGTCGGGGGCCAAGAGACCCAGTACTTC
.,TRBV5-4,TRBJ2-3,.,CASSPGEPSTDTQYF,TGTGCCAGCAGCCCGGGGGAGCCAAGCACAGATACGCAGTATTTT
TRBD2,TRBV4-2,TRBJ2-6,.,CASSQDQYSGRAGANVLTF,TGTGCCAGCAGCCAAGATCAATATAGCGGGAGAGCCGGGGCCAACGTCCTGACTTTC
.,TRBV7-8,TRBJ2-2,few,CASSLPPSQTGELFF,TGTGCCAGCAGCTTACCCCCTAGCCAGACCGGGGAGCTGTTTTTT
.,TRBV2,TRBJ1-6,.,CASSAGRDSPLHF,TGTGCCAGCAGTGCAGGGCGTGATTCACCCCTCCACTTT
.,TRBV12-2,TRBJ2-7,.,CASRPGTGYEQYF,TGTGCAAGTCGCCCCGGGACAGGCTACGAGCAGTACTTC
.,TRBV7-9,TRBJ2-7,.,CASSLGSEGFYEQYF,TGTGCCAGCAGCTTAGGCAGCGAAGGCTTCTACGAGCAGTACTTC